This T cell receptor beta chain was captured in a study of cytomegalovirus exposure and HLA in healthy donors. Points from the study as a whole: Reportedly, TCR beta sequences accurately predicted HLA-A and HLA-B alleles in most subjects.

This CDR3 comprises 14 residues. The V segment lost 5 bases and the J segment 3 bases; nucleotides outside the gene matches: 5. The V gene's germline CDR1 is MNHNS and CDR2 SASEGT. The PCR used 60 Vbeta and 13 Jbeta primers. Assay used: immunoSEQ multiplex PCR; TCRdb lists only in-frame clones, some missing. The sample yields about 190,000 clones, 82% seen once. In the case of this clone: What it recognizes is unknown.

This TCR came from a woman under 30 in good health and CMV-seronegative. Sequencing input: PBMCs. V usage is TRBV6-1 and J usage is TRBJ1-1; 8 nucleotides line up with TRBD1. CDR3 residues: CASSRTGSHTEAFF. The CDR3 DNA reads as TGTGCCAGCAGTCGGACAGGGTCCCACACTGAAGCTTTCTTT.